This T cell receptor (beta chain) originates from a study of early T cells in non-severe SARS-CoV-2 infection. Attachment of unique molecular identifiers to individual cDNA molecules was performed. TCRdb fed the 5' RACE reads into MiXCR, producing one record per CDR3 protein. The table includes under 50,000 distinct CDR3 sequences, about 4.1% detected once. The trim removed 3 bases at V and 7 bases at J, leaving 5 bases unmatched. This CDR3 is 15 amino acids long. Per germline, CDR1 SGDLS and CDR2 YYNGEE. This clonotype was seen at least ten times. This sequence joins TRBV9 and TRBJ1-6; 9 bases match TRBD1. The sequence derives from an adult who was a healthcare worker with PCR-confirmed SARS-CoV-2 infection or an uninfected control (not recorded which). Source material: whole blood. CDR3 amino acids: CASSAAGTGNSPLHF. CDR3 sequence (DNA): TGTGCCAGCAGCGCCGCCGGGACAGGGAATTCACCCCTCCACTTT.